A single sample gave rise to the 11 T cell receptor beta chains below, sequenced in a study of blood T cell repertoires in COVID-19. Method: immunoSEQ multiplex PCR; TCRdb's copy keeps in-frame clones and lacks some. The sample holds 160,000 or so clones; about 84% are singletons and the top ten take approximately 6%. Sequencing used PBMCs or T cells enriched from blood (not recorded which). The receptors were gathered from a man aged 40-50 years who had recovered from COVID-19.

This chain connects TRBV5-4 to TRBJ2-3; D is uncertain. CDR1 is SGHNT, CDR2 YYREEE, per germline (reference sequence). With 4 bases removed from V and 3 bases from J, the gap between germline ends came to 3 bases. CDR3 length equals 11 residues. In DNA, the CDR3 is TGTGCCAGCAGCCAGACAGATACGCAGTATTTT. It specifies CASSQTDTQYF.

V gene TRBV4-1 combines with J gene TRBJ2-7; no clear D gene. Trimming shortened V by 3 bases and J by 1 base, and 13 bases separated the two germline ends. CDR3 length: 15 amino acids. CDR1 and CDR2 from the germline V gene are MGHRA and YSYEKL. This chain's CDR3 is CASSHLSDGSYEQYF. For the CDR3, the DNA is TGCGCCAGCAGCCATCTCTCCGACGGGTCCTACGAGCAGTACTTC.

The gene calls are TRBV14 and TRBJ1-4; D possibly corresponds to TRBD1 (6 bases). V was trimmed by 5 bases and J by 4 bases, leaving 11 bases between them. The CDR3 consists of 14 residues. CDR1 and CDR2 from the germline V gene are SGHDN and FVKESK. The CDR3 DNA reads TGTGCCAGCAGCGAGGACAGTTTTAATGAAAAACTGTTTTTT. Translating gives CASSEDSFNEKLFF.

J is TRBJ2-3 and V is TRBV5-1, with D maybe TRBD1 (6 bases). The CDR3 is made up of 15 amino acids. The V and J ends lost 4 bases and 0 bases respectively, with 12 bases between them. Germline CDR1 and CDR2: SGHRS and YFSETQ. The CDR3 protein is CASSRTASSTDTQYF. In DNA, the CDR3 is TGCGCCAGCAGCAGGACAGCTTCTAGCACAGATACGCAGTATTTT.

CDR3 protein: CASSARRDTFEKLFF. For the CDR3, the DNA is TGTGCCAGTAGTGCCCGCCGCGATACCTTTGAAAAACTGTTTTTT. The V and J genes are TRBV19 and TRBJ1-4; D call uncertain. This CDR3 contains 15 residues. V lost 5 bases and J 7 bases, leaving 17 bases between the germline ends. The germline gives CDR1 LNHDA, CDR2 SQIVND (reference sequence).

This rearrangement joins TRBV7-7 to TRBJ1-1; 11 nucleotides line up with TRBD1. CDR1 and CDR2 (germline): SSHAT, FNYEAQ (reference sequence). With V trimmed by 4 bases and J by 2 bases, 6 bases remained unmatched. CDR3 length equals 16 residues. The chain's CDR3 is CASSSRTGGNNTEAFF. The CDR3, as DNA: TGTGCCAGCAGCTCTCGGACAGGGGGCAATAACACTGAAGCTTTCTTT.

V usage is TRBV7-2 and J usage is TRBJ1-2, with TRBD1 matching over 9 bases. V lost 5 bases and J lost 8; bases outside the gene matches: 18. The CDR3 is made up of 17 amino acids. CDR1 and CDR2 (germline): SGHTA, FQGNSA. As DNA, the CDR3 is TGTGCCAGCAGCCCGGGGGGGACAGGGATCCGTACTTGGGGCTACACCTTC. Protein product: CASSPGGTGIRTWGYTF. The entire variable domain, with the rest obtained from reference TRBV7-2 and TRBJ1-2, is as follows: GAGVSQSPSNKVTEKGKDVELRCDPISGHTALYWYRQSLGQGLEFLIYFQGNSAPDKSGLPSDRFSAERTGGSVSTLTIQRTQQEDSAVYLCASSPGGTGIRTWGYTFGSGTRLTVV.

The rearrangement links TRBV7-6 to TRBJ2-1; D is perhaps TRBD1 (6 bases). CDR1 and CDR2 from the germline V gene are SGHVS and FNYEAQ. V was pared by 1 base and J by 6 bases, with 13 bases between. The CDR3 is made up of 15 amino acids. The CDR3 DNA sequence: TGTGCCAGCAGCTTAGGCAGTAGGGGGTCCAATGAGCAGTTCTTC. Its translation: CASSLGSRGSNEQFF.

V usage is TRBV5-4 and J usage is TRBJ2-1; maybe TRBD1 (6 bases). This CDR3 has 11 amino acids. V was cut by 0 bases and J by 11 bases, with 6 bases left in between. Per the germline V gene, CDR1 is SGHNT and CDR2 is YYREEE (reference sequence). The CDR3 DNA follows: TGTGCCAGCAGCTTGGGGGACAAGCAGTTCTTC. As protein: CASSLGDKQFF.

The rearrangement links TRBV10-3 to TRBJ2-1; D gene ambiguous. The germline CDR1 and CDR2 sequences are ENHRY and SYGVKD. V was pared by 4 bases and J by 7 bases, with 5 bases between. The CDR3 consists of 11 residues. CDR3 sequence reads: CAISAPNEQFF. DNA for the CDR3: TGTGCCATCAGTGCCCCGAATGAGCAGTTCTTC.

The V gene is TRBV6-5, the J gene TRBJ1-5; the D is unclear. Germline V gives CDR1 MNHEY, CDR2 SVGAGI. V gave up 8 bases and J gave up 6 bases, with 5 bases separating them. The length of the CDR3 is 10 residues. In nucleotides, the CDR3 is TGTGCCAGCCTATTTCAGCCCCAGCATTTT. Residues: CASLFQPQHF.